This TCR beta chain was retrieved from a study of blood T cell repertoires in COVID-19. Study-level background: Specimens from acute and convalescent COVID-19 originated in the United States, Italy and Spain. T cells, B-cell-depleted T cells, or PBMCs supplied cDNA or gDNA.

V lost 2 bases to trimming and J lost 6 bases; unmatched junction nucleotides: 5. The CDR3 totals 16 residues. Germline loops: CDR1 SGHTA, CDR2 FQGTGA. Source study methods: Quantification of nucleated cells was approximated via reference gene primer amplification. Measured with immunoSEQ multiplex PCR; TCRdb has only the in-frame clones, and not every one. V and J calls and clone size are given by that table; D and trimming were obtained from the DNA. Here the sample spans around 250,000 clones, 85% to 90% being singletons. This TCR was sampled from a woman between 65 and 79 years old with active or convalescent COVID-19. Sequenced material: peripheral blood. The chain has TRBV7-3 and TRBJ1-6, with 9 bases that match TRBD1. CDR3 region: CASSLGGQGFNSPLHF. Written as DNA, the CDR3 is TGTGCCAGCAGCTTAGGGGGACAGGGTTTTAATTCACCCCTCCACTTT. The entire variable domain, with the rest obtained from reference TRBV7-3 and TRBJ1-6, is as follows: GAGVSQTPSNKVTEKGKYVELRCDPISGHTALYWYRQSLGQGPEFLIYFQGTGAADDSGLPNDRFFAVRPEGSVSTLKIQRTERGDSAVYLCASSLGGQGFNSPLHFGNGTRLTVT.